Included here is one TCR beta chain sequence, with context. It lacks a known antigen. One base away there is no much larger clone; base qualities are not given. This entry belongs to a study of T cell responses to AZD1222 COVID-19 vaccine (dated by TCRdb to the early 2020s). For the study in its entirety: AZD1222 recipients given second doses at about 4 weeks or at about 12 weeks were pooled, since spike-specific TCR depth and breadth were not found to differ between the two schedules. A total of 233 trial participants underwent TCR sequencing, of whom under 220 had received two doses of AZD1222 and about 26 had received two doses of the MenACWY control vaccine. Enrollment into the trials was organized by age into subgroups of 18-55, 56-69 and 70-plus years, and those subgroups contained approximately 160, 26 and 62 TCR-sequenced participants, respectively. The study at large found these results: Conclusions about previously exposed vaccinees were limited because only six AZD1222 recipients were SARS-CoV-2 seropositive at baseline. The 56-69-year group was small, and its depth increase did not reach significance, likely because of low power. CD4 TCRs associated with the vaccine covered the entire spike protein, and the dominant responses were in regions 160-218 and 743-854. After two AZD1222 doses, both the breadth and the depth of spike-specific TCRs were significantly higher than at day 0 and than in MenACWY recipients. Nearly half of unique spike-specific TCRs reportedly recognized epitopes outside regions mutated in the B.1.351 and B.1.1.7 variants. Because no day 14 peak-response samples were available, the repertoires could be characterized only after the peak T cell response. Participants were mostly white British, with more females than males. The authors suggested clonal diversity may have been underestimated.

The CDR3 regions of human TCRbeta chains were analyzed by immunosequencing. The paper's data handling went like this. TCRs in the repertoires were compared against a reference library of SARS-CoV-2-specific TCRs that had been generated with the MIRA antigen-specificity platform. Breadth was defined as the fraction of unique TCRs that were SARS-CoV-2-associated, and depth was defined as the fraction of total T cells that were SARS-CoV-2-associated. Each spike-specific TCR was assigned to its reactive spike region and to a CD4 or CD8 class using the MIRA data. Log10-transformed breadth and depth values were compared by one-way ANOVA with Sidak's multiple comparisons tests. Entries here come from immuneACCESS through TCRdb and include only in-frame sequences with V and J called. Some clones fail to appear in such tables; in the studies checked, an unresolved V gene covers under half of the shortfall, and the cause of the remainder is unknown. V, J and clone size derive from that table, while D and trimming were established from the DNA sequence. The sample table shows around 110,000 clones, and roughly 87% are seen once. Roughly 8% of the sample goes to the ten largest clones.

This specimen's time point label, interpreted: baseline before first vaccination. Samples from vaccinated people were obtained from the UK trials COV001 and COV002, which included a single-blind randomized controlled phase 2/3 trial of AZD1222 (ChAdOx1 nCoV-19) in healthy adults. For TCRbeta chain sequencing, PBMC samples were collected from trial participants at day 0 and at day 28 after the second dose. The trim is 9 bases for V and 6 bases for J, with a gap of 18 bases between the germline ends. The CDR3 starts with the cysteine, ends with the phenylalanine, and has 14 residues. Solely the CDR3 DNA is kept, with 42 bases framed from the first base. CDR1 MDHEN and CDR2 SYDVKM are derived from the germline V gene.

This TCR was sampled from an adult in good health. The receptor chain draws on TRBV28 and TRBJ2-4, with no confident D gene call. Material: peripheral blood, obtained on day 0 of AZD1222 vaccination. The base sequence is TGTGCCAGTGCGCAGGTATCTGGACGAAACATTCAGTACTTC. It codes for CASAQVSGRNIQYF. The full variable domain, completed from the reference TRBV28 and TRBJ2-4 proteins outside the CDR3, reads DVKVTQSSRYLVKRTGEKVFLECVQDMDHENMFWYRQDPGLGLRLIYFSYDVKMKEKGDIPEGYSVSREKKERFSLILESASTNQTSMYLCASAQVSGRNIQYFGAGTRLSVL.